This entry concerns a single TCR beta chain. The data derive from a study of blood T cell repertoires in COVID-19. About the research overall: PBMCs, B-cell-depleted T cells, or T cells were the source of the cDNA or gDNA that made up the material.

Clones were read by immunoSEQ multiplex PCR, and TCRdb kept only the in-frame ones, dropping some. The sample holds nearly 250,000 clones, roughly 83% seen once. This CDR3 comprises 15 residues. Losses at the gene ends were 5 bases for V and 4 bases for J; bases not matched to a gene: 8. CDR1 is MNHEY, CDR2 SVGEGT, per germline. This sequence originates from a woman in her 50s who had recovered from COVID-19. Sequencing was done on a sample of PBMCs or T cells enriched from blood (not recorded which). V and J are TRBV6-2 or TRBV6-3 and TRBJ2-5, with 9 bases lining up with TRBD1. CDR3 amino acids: CASSNERQGGETQYF. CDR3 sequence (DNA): TGTGCCAGCAGTAACGAACGACAGGGGGGAGAGACCCAGTACTTC.